Shown below are 8 T cell receptor beta chains from a single sample sequenced in a study of Ad26.COV2.S vaccination and SARS-CoV-2 variants. Clones were sequenced by immunoSEQ multiplex PCR, and TCRdb holds only the in-frame ones, with some missing. In the table there are some 390,000 clones, over 75% of which are singletons. The treatment: 15 to 20 received Ad26.COV2.S at low or high dose, single or two shots; roughly five received placebo; per-sample allocation not given. Samples came from day 63 after the first vaccine or placebo injection. The sample in question was peripheral blood, obtained in a trial of Ad26.COV2.S vaccine versus placebo. The source is a person between 18 and 65 years old who received the Ad26.COV2.S COVID-19 vaccine or a placebo.

The rearrangement links TRBV7-3 to TRBJ2-5; possibly TRBD1 for D (5 bases). Germline values: CDR1 SGHTA, CDR2 FQGTGA. The CDR3 is made up of 13 amino acids. Trimming pared 2 bases from V and 3 bases from J, leaving 7 bases between. CDR3 sequence: CASSLVREETQYF. The CDR3, as DNA: TGTGCCAGCAGCTTAGTCAGGGAAGAGACCCAGTACTTC. Together with reference TRBV7-3 and TRBJ2-5, the CDR3 gives the full variable domain: GAGVSQTPSNKVTEKGKYVELRCDPISGHTALYWYRQSLGQGPEFLIYFQGTGAADDSGLPNDRFFAVRPEGSVSTLKIQRTERGDSAVYLCASSLVREETQYFGPGTRLLVL.

The gene calls are TRBV5-1 and TRBJ1-1; 10 positions agree with TRBD1. Unmatched junction bases numbered 5, after V lost 0 bases and J lost 3 bases. This CDR3 has 16 residues. Germline V lookup: CDR1 SGHRS, CDR2 YFSETQ. The CDR3 bases are TGCGCCAGCAGCTTGGTGGGGACAGGGGAAGACACTGAAGCTTTCTTT. Protein product: CASSLVGTGEDTEAFF.

V is TRBV12-3 or TRBV12-4 and J is TRBJ2-1; D possibly matches TRBD1 or TRBD2 (6 bases each). The CDR3 has 13 amino acids. The germline V and J ends were trimmed by 8 bases and 9 bases, with 17 bases remaining between them. In DNA form, the CDR3 reads TGTGCCAGCCGTCCCTGGGGGGCGGGTGAGCAGTTCTTC. This codes for CASRPWGAGEQFF.

The chain combines TRBV3-1 (or the pseudogene TRBV3-2) with TRBJ1-2; TRBD1 is a possible D gene (5 bases). The CDR3 extends over 13 amino acids. The germline CDR1 and CDR2 sequences are LGHDT and YNNKEL (reference sequence). V lost 4 bases and J lost 7, with 13 bases in between. Here the CDR3 reads CASSPYGGGGYTF. CDR3 coding DNA: TGTGCCAGCAGCCCTTATGGGGGGGGTGGCTACACCTTC.

This chain joins TRBV29-1 and TRBJ1-1; no firm D call. CDR1 is SQVTM, CDR2 ANQGSEA, per germline. Between the trimmed V and J ends, which lost 4 bases and 3 bases, there was a span of 9 bases. The CDR3 covers 12 residues. CDR3 sequence reads: CSVGGWDTEAFF. In DNA, the CDR3 is TGCAGCGTTGGAGGCTGGGACACTGAAGCTTTCTTT.

The chain joins TRBV10-2 to TRBJ2-3; 8 nucleotides agree with TRBD1. Germline CDR1 and CDR2: WSHSY and SAAADI. V lost 8 bases to trimming and J lost 4 bases; unmatched junction nucleotides: 2. The CDR3 is 12 amino acids. In nucleotides, the CDR3 is TGCGCCAGCGGACAGGGTTCAGATACGCAGTATTTT. This encodes CASGQGSDTQYF.

The V and J genes are TRBV18 and TRBJ2-7, with TRBD2 matching 7 bases. CDR3 length: 14 residues. The trim removed 2 bases at V and 2 bases at J, leaving 3 bases unmatched. CDR1 and CDR2 (germline): KGHSH, LQKENI. CDR3 DNA: TGTGCCAGCTCACCAGCGGGAGTGGCCTACGAGCAGTACTTC. The encoded protein is CASSPAGVAYEQYF.

The chain couples TRBV19 to TRBJ2-1; D gene unclear. The germline V and J ends were trimmed by 11 bases and 4 bases, with 15 bases remaining between them. CDR3 length equals 13 residues. Germline V CDR1 and CDR2: LNHDA, SQIVND (reference sequence). CDR3 nucleotides: TGTGCCCGAGACCCCAACTTGTACAATGAGCAGTTCTTC. It encodes CARDPNLYNEQFF.